The 22 T cell receptor beta chains below all came from one sample that was sequenced in a study of blood T cell repertoires in COVID-19. The data were produced by immunoSEQ multiplex PCR, yet TCRdb's version contains in-frame clones alone and is incomplete. The table includes more than 60,000 clones, 85% to 90% detected once. Source material: peripheral blood. These receptors were collected from a man aged 45 to 65 with acute or convalescent COVID-19.

The chain is built from TRBV11-2 and TRBJ2-5; D might be TRBD2 (5 bases). Germline values: CDR1 SGHAT, CDR2 FQNNGV. The CDR3 covers 15 residues. Trimming pared 1 base from V and 3 bases from J, leaving 12 bases between. CDR3 sequence: CASSLGGDVEETQYF. The DNA of the CDR3 is TGTGCCAGCAGCTTAGGGGGAGATGTTGAAGAGACCCAGTACTTC.

Only one count was recorded for this clone. This chain connects TRBV9 to TRBJ2-7; 8 bases fit TRBD2. The CDR3 has 16 residues. CDR1 and CDR2 from the germline V gene are SGDLS and YYNGEE. V shed 0 bases and J 2 bases; nucleotides not matched to a gene: 7. Written as DNA, the CDR3 is TGTGCCAGCAGCGTAGCCCGGCGGGAGGAAACCTACGAGCAGTACTTC. Translated, it gives CASSVARREETYEQYF. The variable domain in full, completed from reference TRBV9 and TRBJ2-7, reads DSGVTQTPKHLITATGQRVTLRCSPRSGDLSVYWYQQSLDQGLQFLIQYYNGEERAKGNILERFSAQQFPDLHSELNLSSLELGDSALYFCASSVARREETYEQYFGPGTRLTVT.

The V and J genes are TRBV14 and TRBJ2-5; unclear D gene. Trimming removed 3 bases at V and 1 base at J, with 12 bases between. There are 15 residues in the CDR3. Germline V gives CDR1 SGHDN, CDR2 FVKESK. CDR3 sequence reads: CASSQVRHRQETQYF. CDR3 nucleotides: TGTGCCAGCAGCCAGGTTAGACATCGCCAAGAGACCCAGTACTTC.

The CDR3 region has the DNA TGTGCCAGCTCACCGTCCAGGGGGAACTATGGCTACACCTTC. Its protein is CASSPSRGNYGYTF. The J gene is TRBJ1-2, the V gene TRBV18, with 7 bases that match TRBD1. The ends lost 3 bases at V and 2 bases at J; junction bases unmatched: 3. This CDR3 is built from 14 residues. Germline CDR1 and CDR2: KGHSH and LQKENI.

The chain is built from TRBV6-5 and TRBJ1-1; a possible D gene is TRBD1 (5 bases). The CDR3 is made up of 13 amino acids. The V end lost 6 bases, the J end lost 2 bases, and 10 bases lay between the germline ends. Germline values: CDR1 MNHEY, CDR2 SVGAGI. The CDR3 reads CASSMTANTEAFF. The CDR3 region has the DNA TGTGCCAGCAGCATGACAGCAAACACTGAAGCTTTCTTT.

The CDR3 sequence is CASSDSGPWGEQYF. Written as DNA, the CDR3 is TGTGCCAGCAGTGATAGCGGCCCCTGGGGAGAGCAGTACTTC. The chain is built from TRBV2 and TRBJ2-7; D is perhaps TRBD2 (6 bases). The CDR3 covers 14 residues. V was trimmed by 3 bases and J by 7 bases, leaving 16 bases between them. The germline CDR1 and CDR2 sequences are SNHLY and FYNNEI.

This clone was counted a few times. The chain links TRBV6-5 to TRBJ1-4; the D is unclear. In germline, CDR1 is MNHEY, CDR2 SVGAGI. V was clipped by 7 bases and J by 0 bases, with 12 bases between them. This CDR3 spans 15 amino acids. The CDR3 nucleotides read TGTGCCAGCACACTAATCGCCGCAACTAATGAAAAACTGTTTTTT. This translates into CASTLIAATNEKLFF.

The V and J genes are TRBV11-2 and TRBJ2-3; 10 bases are shared with TRBD2. CDR1 and CDR2 (germline): SGHAT, FQNNGV. The CDR3 is 16 residues long. Unmatched junction bases numbered 6, after V lost 3 bases and J lost 3 bases. The CDR3 DNA reads TGTGCCAGCAGCTTTCTAGCGGGAGCAAGAACAGATACGCAGTATTTT. It translates to CASSFLAGARTDTQYF.

The chain carries TRBV18 and TRBJ1-4, with 10 bases fitting TRBD1. CDR3 length: 15 amino acids. V dropped 3 bases and J dropped 7; count of bases not matched to a gene: 5. CDR1 and CDR2 (germline): KGHSH, LQKENI. CDR3 in DNA: TGTGCCAGCTCACCTCCGACAGGGGGCTTTGAAAAACTGTTTTTT. It codes for CASSPPTGGFEKLFF.

The chain recombines TRBV19 with TRBJ2-1; the match to TRBD2 covers 7 bases. V dropped 3 bases and J dropped 7; count of bases not matched to a gene: 9. Per the germline V gene, CDR1 is LNHDA and CDR2 is SQIVND (reference sequence). This CDR3 has 15 residues. The CDR3, as DNA: TGTGCCAGTAGTATCATGGCGGGAGAGTTGAATGAGCAGTTCTTC. This encodes CASSIMAGELNEQFF. The variable domain in full, completed from reference TRBV19 and TRBJ2-1, reads DGGITQSPKYLFRKEGQNVTLSCEQNLNHDAMYWYRQDPGQGLRLIYYSQIVNDFQKGDIAEGYSVSREKKESFPLTVTSAQKNPTAFYLCASSIMAGELNEQFFGPGTRLTVL.

The rearrangement joins TRBV5-5 to TRBJ2-3, with unresolved D. The germline V gene encodes CDR1 SGHKS and CDR2 YYEKEE (reference sequence). V lost 5 bases, J lost 2 bases, and 6 bases lay in between. This CDR3 has 12 residues. This CDR3 reads CASRAVTDTQYF. DNA for the CDR3: TGTGCCAGCAGGGCGGTCACAGATACGCAGTATTTT.

The rearrangement joins TRBV6-5 to TRBJ1-4, with a weak D call TRBD1 (5 bases). The CDR3 totals 15 residues. Trimming left V 2 bases short and J 4 bases short, with 11 bases between. Germline V lookup: CDR1 MNHEY, CDR2 SVGAGI. The CDR3 DNA reads TGTGCCAGCAGTTACGGGGGGGGACTTAATGAAAAACTGTTTTTT. Its translation is CASSYGGGLNEKLFF.

The gene calls are TRBV7-2 and TRBJ1-1; D gene unclear. Trimming took off 5 bases at V and 3 bases at J, with 10 bases between the two ends. Germline CDR1 and CDR2: SGHTA and FQGNSA. The CDR3 totals 13 residues. The CDR3 spells CASSLTADTEAFF. The CDR3 coding sequence is TGTGCCAGCAGCCTTACAGCGGACACTGAAGCTTTCTTT.

This chain uses TRBV6-6 with TRBJ2-5; 8 bases are a match to TRBD1. Trimming took 5 bases from V and 5 from J; bases not matched to a gene: 16. CDR3 length equals 17 residues. CDR1 is MNHNY and CDR2 is SVGAGI in the germline V gene (reference sequence). In DNA, the CDR3 is TGTGCCAGCAGTCCACGCAGAAACCAGGGGGCAGGGGAGACCCAGTACTTC. Encoded protein: CASSPRRNQGAGETQYF.

The chain recombines TRBV6-5 with TRBJ1-5, with D possibly matching TRBD1 (5 bases). The CDR3 is made up of 15 amino acids. CDR1 and CDR2 from the germline V gene are MNHEY and SVGAGI. Between the trimmed V and J ends, which lost 6 bases and 4 bases, there was a span of 16 bases. CDR3 coding DNA: TGTGCCAGCAGCTCAAAGGGGCAGTTTAATCAGCCCCAGCATTTT. As protein: CASSSKGQFNQPQHF.

This clone has just one count. One junction end disagrees with the germline gene, perhaps due to a read error. The V gene is TRBV20-1, the J gene TRBJ1-4; 8 nucleotides line up with TRBD1. The length of the CDR3 is 11 residues. The germline V gene encodes CDR1 DFQATT and CDR2 SNEGSKA (reference sequence). The CDR3 DNA reads TGCAGTGCTAAACTTATACGACAGGGGATATTT. This sequence encodes CSAKLIRQGIF.

The chain employs TRBV19 and TRBJ2-1; 7 positions agree with TRBD1. The CDR3 spans 16 residues. Germline CDR1 and CDR2: LNHDA and SQIVND (reference sequence). Trimming took 6 bases from V and 9 from J; bases not matched to a gene: 17. In DNA form, the CDR3 reads TGTGCCAGTAGCAAAGCAGGGGGTGTAGGGCGGCCTGAGCAGTTCTTC. This encodes CASSKAGGVGRPEQFF.

The CDR3 bases are TGTGCCAGCTTTGAGGGCGGGCTTTCTAACTATGGCTACACCTTC. This encodes CASFEGGLSNYGYTF. This chain connects TRBV2 to TRBJ1-2, with D uncertain. This CDR3 has 15 amino acids. The V end was cut by 8 bases, the J end by 0 bases, with 16 bases between. CDR1 SNHLY and CDR2 FYNNEI come from the germline V gene. The full variable domain, rest sourced from reference TRBV2 and TRBJ1-2, is EPEVTQTPSHQVTQMGQEVILRCVPISNHLYFYWYRQILGQKVEFLVSFYNNEISEKSEIFDDQFSVERPDGSNFTLKIRSTKLEDSAMYFCASFEGGLSNYGYTFGSGTRLTVV.

The chain recombines TRBV6-2 or TRBV6-3 with TRBJ2-5; D is undetermined. The CDR3 is 16 amino acids. V lost 0 bases, J lost 5 bases, and 16 bases lay in between. Germline V gives CDR1 MNHEY, CDR2 SVGEGT. The CDR3 bases are TGTGCCAGCAGTTACTCGAGGTCGGTCGGGTGGGAGACCCAGTACTTC. Its protein is CASSYSRSVGWETQYF.

This chain joins TRBV5-1 and TRBJ2-5; 11 bases are a match to TRBD2. The length of the CDR3 is 16 residues. The J segment lost 3 bases and the V segment lost 3 bases, leaving 7 bases of the junction unmatched. Germline lookup yields CDR1 SGHRS and CDR2 YFSETQ. CDR3 in DNA: TGCGCCAGCAGCTGGGACCCGGGACTAGCGGAAGAGACCCAGTACTTC. Translation: CASSWDPGLAEETQYF.

The chain is built from TRBV27 and TRBJ2-7; the D gene is possibly TRBD2 (5 bases). The CDR3 has 16 residues. In germline, CDR1 is MNHEY, CDR2 SMNVEV (reference sequence). Deletions cut 0 bases from V and 0 bases from J, with 12 bases between. CDR3 amino acids: CASSLSGSDISYEQYF. The CDR3 region has the DNA TGTGCCAGCAGTTTATCGGGTAGCGACATCTCCTACGAGCAGTACTTC.

V is TRBV15 and J is TRBJ1-1; no firm D call. Looked up from germline, CDR1 is LNHNV and CDR2 is YYDKDF (reference sequence). V lost 0 bases and J 4 bases, leaving 9 bases between the germline ends. There are 14 residues in the CDR3. The CDR3 DNA reads TGTGCCACCAGCAGAGATCCGGGAGCCACTGAAGCTTTCTTT. This gives the protein CATSRDPGATEAFF.